Listed below are T cell receptor beta chains from one sample, sequenced in a study of metastatic and nonmetastatic thyroid tumors. Through MiXCR, TCRdb re-clonotyped the PCR reads. Of 40,000 or so clones in the sample, approximately 44% were seen once. Sequencing was carried out using tumor tissue. The receptor source for this set is a male donor with papillary thyroid cancer or a benign thyroid nodule (not recorded which). Some clones in this sample may be carry-over from other donors' samples. Each CDR3 is given with its conserved first and last residue. A D gene is named only where the DNA matches it firmly. Expanded clones are given a class, and other clones once, few, many or no size at all.

D | size | J | V | DNA | CDR3
TRBD1 | . | TRBJ2-7 | TRBV6-2/TRBV6-3 | TGTGCCAGCAGGCCGCGCGCCGGGACAGGGCGCTCTAGGGAAGGGGGCGAGCAGTACTTC | CASRPRAGTGRSREGGEQYF
TRBD1 | . | TRBJ1-2 | TRBV3-1 | TGTGCCAGCAGCCAAGCGGGACAGGGTTCTGGCTACACCTTC | CASSQAGQGSGYTF
TRBD1 | . | TRBJ1-4 | TRBV20-1 | TGCAGTGCCGGGACAGGGGCCAATGAAAAACTGTTTTTT | CSAGTGANEKLFF
. | . | TRBJ1-1 | TRBV4-1 | TGCGCCAGCAGCCGAAGGTCCACCAACACTGAAGCTTTCTTT | CASSRRSTNTEAFF
. | . | TRBJ1-5 | TRBV4-1 | TGCGCCAGCAGCCAAGATCACGGCCACAATCAGCCCCAGCATTTT | CASSQDHGHNQPQHF
. | . | TRBJ2-6 | TRBV11-2 | TGTGCCAGCAGCTTAGATATCGGCGCTGGGGCCAACGTCCTGACTTTC | CASSLDIGAGANVLTF
. | few | TRBJ1-2 | TRBV19 | TGTGCCAGTAGTGGACAGCTCTCTGGCGGCTACACCTTC | CASSGQLSGGYTF
. | few | TRBJ2-1 | TRBV25-1 | TGTGCCAGCGGGGGTGGCGGTGGGGACTCCTACAATGAGCAGTTCTTC | CASGGGGGDSYNEQFF
TRBD2 | . | TRBJ2-1 | TRBV6-1 | TGTGCCAGCAGTGCCCTGTCGGGAGGTGCCTACAATGAGCAGTTCTTC | CASSALSGGAYNEQFF
. | . | TRBJ1-1 | TRBV18 | TGTGCCAGCTCACGTAACGGGGACACTGAAGCTTTCTTT | CASSRNGDTEAFF
. | . | TRBJ2-1 | TRBV16 | TGTGCCAGCAGCCAATGGGGGAAGCGGGCTACCTACAATGAGCAGTTCTTC | CASSQWGKRATYNEQFF
TRBD2 | few | TRBJ2-1 | TRBV27 | TGTGCCAGCAGGACTAGCGGGAGATACAATGAGCAGTTCTTC | CASRTSGRYNEQFF
. | . | TRBJ2-3 | TRBV5-1 | TGCGCCAGCAGCTTGGGTTTCACTAGCACAGATACGCAGTATTTT | CASSLGFTSTDTQYF
TRBD1 | . | TRBJ1-1 | TRBV5-1 | TGCGCCAGCAGCTTTATTCGGGGACAGGGGACCCCGGGCACTGAAGCTTTCTTT | CASSFIRGQGTPGTEAFF
. | . | TRBJ2-1 | TRBV7-8 | TGTGCCAGCAGCTTAGGGGTGGGAGCCTACAATGAGCAGTTCTTC | CASSLGVGAYNEQFF
. | . | TRBJ1-4 | TRBV6-2/TRBV6-3 | TGTGCCAGCACAGACCGAGGGCAGGACAATGAAAAACTGTTTTTT | CASTDRGQDNEKLFF
. | . | TRBJ2-1 | TRBV19 | TGTGCCAGTAGTATAGACCGCCTTGGGGGGACAAGTTACAATGAGCAGTTCTTC | CASSIDRLGGTSYNEQFF
TRBD1 | . | TRBJ1-4 | TRBV18 | TGTGCCAGCTCACCCGACAGGGCTCGGGAAAAACTGTTTTTT | CASSPDRAREKLFF
. | . | TRBJ2-3 | TRBV18 | TGTGCCAGCTCACCTCAGGACTCCTCGGGAGGCACAGATACGCAGTATTTT | CASSPQDSSGGTDTQYF
. | . | TRBJ2-1 | TRBV7-3 | TGTGCCAGCAGCTTAAACACTTACTCCTACAATGAGCAGTTCTTC | CASSLNTYSYNEQFF
. | few | TRBJ1-3 | TRBV7-9 | TGTGCCAGCACCCTAATTGGAAACACCATATATTTT | CASTLIGNTIYF
. | few | TRBJ1-2 | TRBV19 | TGTGCCAGCCATAGGAACGGGGCTACTAACTATGGCTACACCTTC | CASHRNGATNYGYTF
TRBD2 | few | TRBJ2-2 | TRBV28 | TGTGCCAGCAGTATGTCGGGGGGGATCGGGGAGCTGTTTTTT | CASSMSGGIGELFF
. | few | TRBJ1-6 | TRBV20-1 | TGCAGTGCTAGGGCGGACGGGGGAACTAATTCACCCCTCCACTTT | CSARADGGTNSPLHF
TRBD1 | . | TRBJ2-3 | TRBV20-1 | TGCAGTGCTAGAACCGGGACAGTACTCACAGATACGCAGTATTTT | CSARTGTVLTDTQYF
. | . | TRBJ2-5 | TRBV20-1 | TGCAGCGCTAGAGATCCACTAGGTGTGGGCTCAGGGTACTTC | CSARDPLGVGSGYF
TRBD2 | . | TRBJ2-3 | TRBV2 | TGTGCCAGCAGTGCGGGACTAGGGAGCACAGATACGCAGTATTTT | CASSAGLGSTDTQYF
. | . | TRBJ2-5 | TRBV20-1 | TGCAGTGCTAGCCCCCAGCTAGAGTGGTTCCAAGAGACCCAGTACTTC | CSASPQLEWFQETQYF
. | . | TRBJ2-7 | TRBV5-1 | TGCGCCAGCAGCTCCGGGGGCCGGGCCTACGAGCAGTACTTC | CASSSGGRAYEQYF
TRBD1 | few | TRBJ2-1 | TRBV18 | TGTGCCAGCTCACCACGGGTACAGGGGGCCAATGAGCAGTTCTTC | CASSPRVQGANEQFF
TRBD2 | . | TRBJ2-7 | TRBV13 | TGTGCCAGCAGCTTAGGGCGCGGCGGGGGGAACTACGAGCAGTACTTC | CASSLGRGGGNYEQYF
. | few | TRBJ2-7 | TRBV19 | TGTGCCAGTAGTATGAGGTGGGCCTACGAGCAGTACTTC | CASSMRWAYEQYF
. | . | TRBJ2-6 | TRBV4-2 | TGTGCCAGCAGCCCGAGGGGCCCACGGGGGGCCAACGTCCTGACTTTC | CASSPRGPRGANVLTF
. | . | TRBJ1-1 | TRBV28 | TGTGCCAGCAGTCGTGCTGGAACTAGGGACACTGAAGCTTTCTTT | CASSRAGTRDTEAFF
TRBD1 | once | TRBJ1-4 | TRBV5-1 | TGCGCCAGCAGCTTTACAGGGGGGCAACTTGCAACTAATGAAAAACTGTTTTTT | CASSFTGGQLATNEKLFF
. | . | TRBJ1-6 | TRBV9 | TGTGCCAGCAGCCCCGAGTGGGCGCGCTCACCCCTCCACTTT | CASSPEWARSPLHF
. | . | TRBJ1-5 | TRBV30 | TGTGCCTGGACCCAGGGGACGGGTCAGCCCCAGCATTTT | CAWTQGTGQPQHF
. | . | TRBJ1-5 | TRBV18 | TGTGCCAGCTCACTGAGTCAGCGGGATCAGCCCCAGCATTTT | CASSLSQRDQPQHF
. | few | TRBJ1-2 | TRBV6-1 | TGTGCCAGCAGTGCTACCCAAGTGTCCCCCGGGGGCTACACCTTC | CASSATQVSPGGYTF
TRBD2 | . | TRBJ2-7 | TRBV20-1 | TGCAGTGCAGCCGGGACTAGCTTATATAGCGAGCAGTACTTC | CSAAGTSLYSEQYF
. | . | TRBJ2-2 | TRBV9 | TGTGCCAGCAATTCGGCAGGGTCGTTTATCGGAACCGGGGAGCTGTTTTTT | CASNSAGSFIGTGELFF
TRBD1 | few | TRBJ2-7 | TRBV19 | TGTGCCAGTACCGACAGGGGGTCTTACGAGCAGTACTTC | CASTDRGSYEQYF